The clone carrying this TCR beta chain was recorded a few times. Its antigen is not known. This specimen comes from a study of early T cells in non-severe SARS-CoV-2 infection. Study background: The authors sequenced bulk RNA from unsorted whole blood, leaving chains unpaired.

Individual cDNA molecules carried attached unique molecular identifiers. TCRdb re-called the 5' RACE reads with MiXCR, one entry per CDR3 protein. Found here are about 60,000 distinct CDR3 sequences, less than 9.5% of them singletons; the top ten hold 3.2%. Whole-study results and caveats: Matching against VDJdb likely underestimated virus-specific expansions, favoring anti-spike CD8.

The CDR3 runs 14 residues. CDR1 MNHEY and CDR2 SVGAGI come from the germline V gene. The V gene lost 6 bases and the J gene lost 10 bases, with 16 bases spanning the gap. This chain connects TRBV6-5 to TRBJ1-6; D may be TRBD1 (6 bases). The sequencing sample was made of whole blood. The clonotype was recovered from an adult who was a healthcare worker with PCR-confirmed SARS-CoV-2 infection or an uninfected control (not recorded which). The CDR3 DNA sequence: TGTGCCAGCAGACTCCGGACAGAAGTATCACCCCTCCACTTT. Protein sequence: CASRLRTEVSPLHF.